This T cell receptor beta chain originates from a study of blood T cell repertoires in COVID-19. The wider study: Spain, Italy and the United States supplied samples that represented acute and convalescent COVID-19. Sources were T cells, B-cell-depleted T cells, or PBMCs; the material itself was cDNA or gDNA.

Sequencing used immunoSEQ multiplex PCR; TCRdb keeps in-frame clones, though not all of them. The table records more than 55,000 clones, roughly 85% of them present only once. Germline lookup yields CDR1 SGDLS and CDR2 YYNGEE. V gave up 4 bases and J gave up 9 bases; unmatched junction bases: 10. The CDR3 runs 15 residues. Sample: peripheral blood. The V gene is TRBV9, the J gene TRBJ1-6, with 7 bases matching TRBD1. The clonotype comes from a woman of 80 years or more with acute or convalescent COVID-19. CDR3 nucleotides: TGTGCCAGCAGCCCAATCGAGGGGGCGGGTTCACCCCTCCACTTT. Its protein is CASSPIEGAGSPLHF.